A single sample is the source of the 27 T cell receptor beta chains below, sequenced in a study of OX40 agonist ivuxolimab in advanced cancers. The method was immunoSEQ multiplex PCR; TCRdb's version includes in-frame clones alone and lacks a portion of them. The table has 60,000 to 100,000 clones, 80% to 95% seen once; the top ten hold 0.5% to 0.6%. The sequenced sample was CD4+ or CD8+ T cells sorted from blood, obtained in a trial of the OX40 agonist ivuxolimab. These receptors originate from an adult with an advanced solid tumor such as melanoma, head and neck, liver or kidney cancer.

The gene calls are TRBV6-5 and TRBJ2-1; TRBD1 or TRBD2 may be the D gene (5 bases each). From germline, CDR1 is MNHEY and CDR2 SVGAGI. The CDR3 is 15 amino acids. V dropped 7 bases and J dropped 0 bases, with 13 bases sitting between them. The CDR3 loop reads CASIRDPGSYNEQFF. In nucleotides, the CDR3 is TGTGCCAGCATAAGGGACCCCGGCTCCTACAATGAGCAGTTCTTC.

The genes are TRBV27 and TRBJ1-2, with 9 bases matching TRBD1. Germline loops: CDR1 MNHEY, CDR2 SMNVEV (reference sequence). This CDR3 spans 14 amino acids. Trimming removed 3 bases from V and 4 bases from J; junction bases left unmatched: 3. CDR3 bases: TGTGCCAGCAGTTTTTGGGGACAGGGCTATGGCTACACCTTC. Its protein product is CASSFWGQGYGYTF.

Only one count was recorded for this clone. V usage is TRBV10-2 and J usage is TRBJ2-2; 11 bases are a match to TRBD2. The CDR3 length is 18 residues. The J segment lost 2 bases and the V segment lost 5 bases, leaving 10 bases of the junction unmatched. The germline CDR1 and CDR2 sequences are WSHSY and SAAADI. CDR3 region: CASSPSGTSGGNTGELFF. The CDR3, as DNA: TGCGCCAGCAGTCCGTCCGGGACTAGCGGCGGAAACACCGGGGAGCTGTTTTTT.

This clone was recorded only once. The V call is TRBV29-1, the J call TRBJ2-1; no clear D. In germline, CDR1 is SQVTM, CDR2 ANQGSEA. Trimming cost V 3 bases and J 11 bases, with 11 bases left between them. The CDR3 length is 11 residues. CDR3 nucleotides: TGCAGCGTTGAGTGGGCTAGAAAGCAGTTCTTC. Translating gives CSVEWARKQFF.

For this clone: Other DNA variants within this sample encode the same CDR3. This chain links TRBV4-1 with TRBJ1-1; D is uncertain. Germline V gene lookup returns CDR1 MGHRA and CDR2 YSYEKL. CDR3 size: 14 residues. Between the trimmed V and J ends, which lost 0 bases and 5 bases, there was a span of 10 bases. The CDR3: CASSQERLRTEAFF. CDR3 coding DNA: TGCGCCAGCAGCCAAGAGCGGCTGAGGACTGAAGCTTTCTTT.

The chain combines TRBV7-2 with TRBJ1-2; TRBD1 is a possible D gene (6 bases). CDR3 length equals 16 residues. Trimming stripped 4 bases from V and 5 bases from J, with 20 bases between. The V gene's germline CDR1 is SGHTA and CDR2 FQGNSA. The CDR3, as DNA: TGTGCCAGCAGCTCCGCATCGCCGGGGGCATGGTATGGCTACACCTTC. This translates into CASSSASPGAWYGYTF.

CDR3 protein: CASSLASGGNTEAFF. The CDR3 DNA reads TGCGCCAGCAGCTTGGCCTCAGGGGGAAACACTGAAGCTTTCTTT. The rearrangement joins TRBV5-1 to TRBJ1-1; the match to TRBD1 covers 7 bases. Germline V gene sequence: CDR1 SGHRS, CDR2 YFSETQ. The CDR3 is 15 amino acids. V lost 0 bases to trimming and J lost 2 bases; unmatched junction nucleotides: 4.

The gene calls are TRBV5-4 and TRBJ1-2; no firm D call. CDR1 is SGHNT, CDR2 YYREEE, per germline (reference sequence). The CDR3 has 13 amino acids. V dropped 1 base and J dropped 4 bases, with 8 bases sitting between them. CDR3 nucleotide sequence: TGTGCCAGCAGCTTGTTAGGCACCTATGGCTACACCTTC. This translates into CASSLLGTYGYTF.

Here the CDR3 reads CASSILASSGGPYEQYF. The CDR3 coding sequence is TGTGCCAGTAGTATTCTCGCATCTTCAGGTGGCCCCTACGAGCAGTACTTC. The chain carries TRBV19 and TRBJ2-7; D not resolved. This CDR3 region has 17 residues. V lost 3 bases and J lost 2, with 20 bases in between. CDR1 LNHDA and CDR2 SQIVND come from the germline V gene (reference sequence).

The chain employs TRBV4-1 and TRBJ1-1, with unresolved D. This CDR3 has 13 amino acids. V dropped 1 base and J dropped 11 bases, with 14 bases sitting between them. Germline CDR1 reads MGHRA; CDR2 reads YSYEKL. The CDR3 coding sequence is TGCGCCAGCAGCCAAGTGAGGGTCCAGAGGGCTTTCTTT. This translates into CASSQVRVQRAFF.

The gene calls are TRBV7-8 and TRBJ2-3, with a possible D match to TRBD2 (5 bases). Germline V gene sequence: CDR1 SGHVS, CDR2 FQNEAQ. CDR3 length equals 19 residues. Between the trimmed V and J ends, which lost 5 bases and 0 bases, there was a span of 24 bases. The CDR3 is CASSGNRLGGLTSTDTQYF. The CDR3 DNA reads TGTGCCAGCAGCGGAAATCGCTTGGGCGGGCTGACCAGCACAGATACGCAGTATTTT.

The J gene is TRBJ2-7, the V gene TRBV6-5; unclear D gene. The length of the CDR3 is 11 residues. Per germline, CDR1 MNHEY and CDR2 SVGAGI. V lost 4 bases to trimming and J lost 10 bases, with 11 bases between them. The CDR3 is CASSSPARQYF. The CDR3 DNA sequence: TGTGCCAGCAGTTCCCCAGCGAGACAGTACTTC.

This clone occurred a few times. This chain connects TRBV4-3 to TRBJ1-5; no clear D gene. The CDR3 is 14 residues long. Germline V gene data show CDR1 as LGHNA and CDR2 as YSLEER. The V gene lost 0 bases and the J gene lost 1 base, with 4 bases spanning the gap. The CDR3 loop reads CASSQDWSNQPQHF. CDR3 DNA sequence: TGCGCCAGCAGCCAAGATTGGAGCAATCAGCCCCAGCATTTT.

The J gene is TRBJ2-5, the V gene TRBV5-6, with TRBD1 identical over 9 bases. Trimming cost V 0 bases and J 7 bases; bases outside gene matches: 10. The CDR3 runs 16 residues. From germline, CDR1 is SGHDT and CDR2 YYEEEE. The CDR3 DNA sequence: TGTGCCAGCAGCTTGGCGGGGGACAGGGCTGTGGGGACCCAGTACTTC. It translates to CASSLAGDRAVGTQYF.

CDR3 region: CAISEVGGAGTEAFF. CDR3 nucleotide sequence: TGTGCCATCAGTGAGGTGGGGGGCGCGGGCACTGAAGCTTTCTTT. The rearrangement uses TRBV10-3 and TRBJ1-1, with a weak D call TRBD1 (6 bases). Germline loops: CDR1 ENHRY, CDR2 SYGVKD. Trimming took 2 bases from V and 4 from J, leaving 14 bases between them. The CDR3 length is 15 residues.

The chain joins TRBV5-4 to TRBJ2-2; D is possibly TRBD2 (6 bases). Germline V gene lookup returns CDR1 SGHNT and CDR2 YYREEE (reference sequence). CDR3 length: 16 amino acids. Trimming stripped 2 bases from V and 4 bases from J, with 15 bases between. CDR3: CASSFGGVSGTGELFF. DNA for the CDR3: TGTGCCAGCAGCTTTGGAGGGGTTAGCGGCACCGGGGAGCTGTTTTTT.

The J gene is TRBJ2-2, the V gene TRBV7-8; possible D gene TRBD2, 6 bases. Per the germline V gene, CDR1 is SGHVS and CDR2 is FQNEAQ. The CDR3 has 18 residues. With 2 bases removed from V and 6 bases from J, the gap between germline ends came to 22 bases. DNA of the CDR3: TGTGCCAGCAGCTTATTCGGCGGACTAATCAGCTGGGCCGGGGAGCTGTTTTTT. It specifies CASSLFGGLISWAGELFF.

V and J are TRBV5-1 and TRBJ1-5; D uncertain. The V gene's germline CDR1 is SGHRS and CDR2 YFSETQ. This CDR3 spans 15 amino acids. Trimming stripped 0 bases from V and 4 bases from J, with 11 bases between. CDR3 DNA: TGCGCCAGCAGCTTGGGTTCGGGCGGTAATCAGCCCCAGCATTTT. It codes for CASSLGSGGNQPQHF.

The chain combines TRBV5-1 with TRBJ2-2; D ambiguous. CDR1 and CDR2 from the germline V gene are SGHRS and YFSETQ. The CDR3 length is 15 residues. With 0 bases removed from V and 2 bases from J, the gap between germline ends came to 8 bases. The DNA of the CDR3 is TGCGCCAGCAGCTTGGCCCAGGTTAACACCGGGGAGCTGTTTTTT. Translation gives CASSLAQVNTGELFF.

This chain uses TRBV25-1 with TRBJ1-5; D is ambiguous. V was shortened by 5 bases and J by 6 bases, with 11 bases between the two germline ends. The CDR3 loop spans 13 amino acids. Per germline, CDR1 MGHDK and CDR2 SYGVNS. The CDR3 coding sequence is TGTGCCAGCAGTTCAAACTTCGGTCAGCCCCAGCATTTT. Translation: CASSSNFGQPQHF.

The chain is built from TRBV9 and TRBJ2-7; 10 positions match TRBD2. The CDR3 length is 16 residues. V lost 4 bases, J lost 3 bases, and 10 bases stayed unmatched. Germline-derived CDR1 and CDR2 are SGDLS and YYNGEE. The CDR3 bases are TGTGCCAGCAGCCCCCGTTTTAGCGGGGGGCGCTACGAGCAGTACTTC. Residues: CASSPRFSGGRYEQYF.

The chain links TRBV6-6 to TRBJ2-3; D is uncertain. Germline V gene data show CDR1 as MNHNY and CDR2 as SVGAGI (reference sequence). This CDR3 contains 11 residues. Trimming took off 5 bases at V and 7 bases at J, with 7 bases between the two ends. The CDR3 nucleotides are TGTGCCAGCAGTACCACCTATACGCAGTATTTT. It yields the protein CASSTTYTQYF.

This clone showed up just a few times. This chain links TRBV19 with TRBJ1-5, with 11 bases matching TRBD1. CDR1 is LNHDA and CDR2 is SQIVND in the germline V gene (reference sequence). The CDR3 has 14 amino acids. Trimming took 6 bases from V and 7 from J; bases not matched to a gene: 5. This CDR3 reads CASSRTGGGQPQHF. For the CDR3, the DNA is TGTGCCAGTAGCCGGACAGGGGGCGGGCAGCCCCAGCATTTT.

The CDR3 DNA is TGCGCCAGCAGCTTGGTAGGGAACCAGCCCCAGCATTTT. Amino acids: CASSLVGNQPQHF. V usage is TRBV5-1 and J usage is TRBJ1-5; no reliable D call. The germline V gene has CDR1 SGHRS and CDR2 YFSETQ. V was cut by 0 bases and J by 7 bases, with 8 bases left in between. The CDR3 sequence is 13 residues long.

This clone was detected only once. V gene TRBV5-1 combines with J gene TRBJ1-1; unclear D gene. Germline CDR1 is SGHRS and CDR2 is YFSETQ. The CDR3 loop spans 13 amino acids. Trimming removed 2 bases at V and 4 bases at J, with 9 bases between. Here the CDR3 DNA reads TGCGCCAGCAGCTTCCGGGGAGGCACTGAAGCTTTCTTT. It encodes CASSFRGGTEAFF.

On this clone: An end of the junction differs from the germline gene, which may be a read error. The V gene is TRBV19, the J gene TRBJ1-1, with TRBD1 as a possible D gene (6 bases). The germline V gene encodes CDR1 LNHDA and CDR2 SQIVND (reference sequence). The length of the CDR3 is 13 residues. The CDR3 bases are TGTGCCAGTAGTATAGATCGGGACACCGAAGCTTTCTTT. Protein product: CASSIDRDTEAFF.

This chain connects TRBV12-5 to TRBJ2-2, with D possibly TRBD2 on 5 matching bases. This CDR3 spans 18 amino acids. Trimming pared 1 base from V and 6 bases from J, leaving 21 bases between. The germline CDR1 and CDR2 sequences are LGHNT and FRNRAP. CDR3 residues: CASGLADPLPGWPGELFF. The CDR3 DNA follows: TGTGCTAGTGGTTTGGCCGACCCGCTCCCGGGGTGGCCCGGGGAGCTGTTTTTT.